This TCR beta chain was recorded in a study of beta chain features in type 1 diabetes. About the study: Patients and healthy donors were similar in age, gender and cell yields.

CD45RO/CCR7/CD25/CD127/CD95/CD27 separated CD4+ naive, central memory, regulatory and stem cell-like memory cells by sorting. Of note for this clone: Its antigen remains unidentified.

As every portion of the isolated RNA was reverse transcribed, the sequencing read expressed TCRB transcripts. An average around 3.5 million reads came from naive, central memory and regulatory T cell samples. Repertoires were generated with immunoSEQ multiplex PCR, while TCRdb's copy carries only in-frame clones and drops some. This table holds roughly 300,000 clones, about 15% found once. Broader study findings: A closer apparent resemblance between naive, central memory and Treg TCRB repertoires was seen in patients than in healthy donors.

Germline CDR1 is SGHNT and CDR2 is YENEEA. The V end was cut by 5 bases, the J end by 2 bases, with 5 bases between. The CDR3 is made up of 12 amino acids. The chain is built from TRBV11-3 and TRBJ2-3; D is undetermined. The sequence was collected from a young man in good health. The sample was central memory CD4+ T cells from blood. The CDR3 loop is CASSENTDTQYF. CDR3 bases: TGTGCCAGCAGCGAAAACACAGATACGCAGTATTTT.